The T cell receptor beta chain under discussion was sequenced for a study of cytomegalovirus exposure and HLA in healthy donors. For the study at large: The approximately 110 validation repertoires used a platform that matched the one used for the 550 to 800 first-cohort repertoires, as a later analysis reported.

Findings and caveats of the study: Rare TCR sequences dominated, though some public TCRs recurred in many donors. Researchers counted around 170 TCR beta chains as cytomegalovirus-associated.

Concerning this clone itself: Its target is unknown. Other DNA sequences of this sample code for an identical CDR3.

Assay used: immunoSEQ multiplex PCR; TCRdb lists only in-frame clones, some missing. The repertoire consists of 97,000 or so clones, with around 88% occurring once and the leading ten covering roughly 4.3%. The CDR3 consists of 15 residues. CDR1 and CDR2 (germline): SGDLS, YYNGEE. The V and J ends lost 0 bases and 2 bases respectively, with 10 bases between them. Sequencing used PBMCs. V is TRBV9 and J is TRBJ2-3; D remains ambiguous. The sequence came from a woman aged 30 to 39 in good health and CMV-seronegative. As DNA, the CDR3 is TGTGCCAGCAGCGTAGCCCCCTCTTCCACAGATACGCAGTATTTT. This encodes CASSVAPSSTDTQYF.